What follows are 22 T cell receptor beta chains derived from one specimen sequenced in a study of shared clonotypes between healthy human individuals. Naivety among CD8 cells was defined by CD45RO negativity and positive CCR7 selection, thereby excluding terminally differentiated effector memory CD45RA+ cells. Clones were sequenced by immunoSEQ multiplex PCR, and TCRdb holds only the in-frame ones, with some missing. The table shows around 2,000,000 clones, with 85% to 95% occurring only once. Source material: naive CD8+ T cells sorted from blood. These receptors were collected from a man younger than 30 in good health.

Worth noting for this clone: Other DNA sequences in this sample translate to the same CDR3. V is TRBV4-1 and J is TRBJ2-5; TRBD1 or TRBD2 may be the D gene (5 bases each). Germline CDR1 is MGHRA and CDR2 is YSYEKL. CDR3 length: 15 residues. The V end lost 3 bases, the J end lost 3 bases, and 14 bases lay between the germline ends. CDR3 sequence reads: CASSHPPGGKETQYF. CDR3 nucleotides: TGCGCCAGCAGCCACCCACCTGGGGGTAAAGAGACCCAGTACTTC.

V and J are TRBV5-1 and TRBJ2-2; D remains unclear. The CDR3 extends over 11 amino acids. Looked up from germline, CDR1 is SGHRS and CDR2 is YFSETQ. V gave up 6 bases and J gave up 2 bases, with 2 bases separating them. The CDR3: CASTNTGELFF. The CDR3 nucleotides are TGCGCCAGCACCAACACCGGGGAGCTGTTTTTT.

J is TRBJ1-1 and V is TRBV6-1; D is perhaps TRBD1 (5 bases). The CDR3 runs to 15 residues. Germline V gives CDR1 MNHNS, CDR2 SASEGT. The ends were cut back, 3 bases at V and 6 bases at J, with 17 bases in the middle. The DNA for the CDR3 is TGTGCCAGCAGTGACGAGGTTGGGGGAATCGCTGAAGCTTTCTTT. Amino acid sequence: CASSDEVGGIAEAFF.

This sequence joins TRBV25-1 and TRBJ1-5; no clear D gene. CDR3 length: 15 residues. Looked up from germline, CDR1 is MGHDK and CDR2 is SYGVNS. Trimming stripped 6 bases from V and 3 bases from J, with 15 bases between. This CDR3 reads CASSAGGLANQPQHF. The DNA of the CDR3 is TGTGCCAGCAGCGCCGGAGGGCTTGCCAATCAGCCCCAGCATTTT.

The chain carries TRBV4-1 and TRBJ2-7, with 7 bases fitting TRBD2. V trimming: 4 bases; J trimming: 3 bases; junction bases outside the gene matches: 6. The CDR3 totals 14 residues. Germline-derived CDR1 and CDR2 are MGHRA and YSYEKL. The CDR3 is CASSLREGLYEQYF. Written as DNA, the CDR3 is TGCGCCAGCAGCCTAAGGGAGGGCCTCTACGAGCAGTACTTC.

This chain links TRBV28 with TRBJ2-7, with D possibly being TRBD1 (6 bases). V lost 8 bases to trimming and J lost 1 base, with 15 bases between them. The germline gives CDR1 MDHEN, CDR2 SYDVKM. The CDR3 spans 14 residues. DNA for the CDR3: TGTGCCAGCCGATTGACAGGCGGATCCTACGAGCAGTACTTC. It translates to CASRLTGGSYEQYF.

The chain joins TRBV27 to TRBJ2-2, with D tentatively TRBD2 (6 bases). The CDR3 is made up of 15 amino acids. The V end lost 5 bases, the J end lost 6 bases, and 16 bases lay between the germline ends. Per germline, CDR1 MNHEY and CDR2 SMNVEV (reference sequence). CDR3 nucleotide sequence: TGTGCCAGCAGTGCCGGGACTGCATACGCCGGGGAGCTGTTTTTT. As protein: CASSAGTAYAGELFF.

The CDR3 DNA sequence: TGTGCCTGGAGTGAACCCGGGACCGAAGACCTTAATGAAAAACTGTTTTTT. Translation: CAWSEPGTEDLNEKLFF. The chain couples TRBV30 to TRBJ1-4; perhaps TRBD1 as D (5 bases). Germline loops: CDR1 GTSNPN, CDR2 SVGIG (reference sequence). The V end lost 1 base, the J end lost 4 bases, and 19 bases lay between the germline ends. This CDR3 has 17 amino acids.

V is TRBV11-2 and J is TRBJ2-3, with D unresolved. Between the trimmed V and J ends, which lost 0 bases and 1 base, there was a span of 14 bases. Germline V gives CDR1 SGHAT, CDR2 FQNNGV. This CDR3 region has 17 residues. CDR3 residues: CASSLELIRLGTDTQYF. The CDR3 DNA reads as TGTGCCAGCAGCTTAGAGTTAATCCGGCTCGGCACAGATACGCAGTATTTT. The full variable domain, its missing parts supplied by reference TRBV11-2 and TRBJ2-3, is EAGVAQSPRYKIIEKRQSVAFWCNPISGHATLYWYQQILGQGPKLLIQFQNNGVVDDSQLPKDRFSAERLKGVDSTLKIQPAKLEDSAVYLCASSLELIRLGTDTQYFGPGTRLTVL.

The sample holds a few counts of this clone. The CDR3 spells CASSHGQGDQPQHF. In DNA, the CDR3 is TGTGCCAGCAGCCATGGTCAGGGCGATCAGCCCCAGCATTTT. This sequence joins TRBV7-9 and TRBJ1-5; a weak D match, TRBD1 (5 bases). Trimming pared 5 bases from V and 5 bases from J, leaving 13 bases between. Germline V gives CDR1 SEHNR, CDR2 FQNEAQ (reference sequence). This CDR3 region has 14 residues.

The chain joins TRBV6-5 to TRBJ1-3, with D possibly TRBD1 on 5 matching bases. CDR1 and CDR2 (germline): MNHEY, SVGAGI. Trimming took off 0 bases at V and 4 bases at J, with 10 bases between the two ends. This CDR3 comprises 15 residues. CDR3 residues: CASSYSGGGGNTIYF. The CDR3 DNA is TGTGCCAGCAGTTACTCTGGCGGGGGAGGAAACACCATATATTTT.

The V call is TRBV29-1, the J call TRBJ2-2, with D unclear. The V gene lost 3 bases and the J gene lost 6 bases, with 2 bases spanning the gap. This CDR3 is 10 amino acids long. Germline V gene sequence: CDR1 SQVTM, CDR2 ANQGSEA. CDR3 bases: TGCAGCGTTGATTCCGGGGAGCTGTTTTTT. Protein sequence: CSVDSGELFF.

The chain combines TRBV4-3 with TRBJ2-3; a weak D match, TRBD2 (5 bases). The CDR3 covers 13 residues. The germline gives CDR1 LGHNA, CDR2 YSLEER. The ends were cut back, 2 bases at V and 6 bases at J, with 9 bases in the middle. The CDR3 nucleotides are TGCGCCAGCAGCCAATGGCGGGTTGATACGCAGTATTTT. It codes for CASSQWRVDTQYF.

The chain uses TRBV2 and TRBJ2-2; possibly TRBD1 for D (6 bases). V lost 0 bases and J lost 5, with 7 bases in between. Germline CDR1 SNHLY, CDR2 FYNNEI. The CDR3 totals 14 residues. CDR3 sequence reads: CASSEAQGTGELFF. The CDR3 coding sequence is TGTGCCAGCAGTGAAGCCCAGGGGACCGGGGAGCTGTTTTTT.

V gene TRBV30 combines with J gene TRBJ1-1; D possibly corresponds to TRBD1 (6 bases). Germline V gives CDR1 GTSNPN, CDR2 SVGIG (reference sequence). V was cut by 4 bases and J by 0 bases, with 15 bases left in between. The CDR3 sequence is 15 residues long. CDR3 bases: TGTGCCTGGATGATCAGGGGCTTCGTGAACACTGAAGCTTTCTTT. As protein: CAWMIRGFVNTEAFF.

CDR3 amino acids: CASSVEGVDPYGYTF. The DNA for the CDR3 is TGTGCCAGCAGCGTAGAAGGGGTGGATCCCTATGGCTACACCTTC. This chain uses TRBV9 with TRBJ1-2, with TRBD1 as a possible D gene (5 bases). Germline V gene lookup returns CDR1 SGDLS and CDR2 YYNGEE. Trimming stripped 0 bases from V and 4 bases from J, with 13 bases between. The CDR3 covers 15 residues.

The rearrangement joins TRBV4-1 to TRBJ2-6, with 7 bases lining up with TRBD1. V was clipped by 4 bases and J by 0 bases; unmatched bases: 15. Germline lookup yields CDR1 MGHRA and CDR2 YSYEKL. The CDR3 has 20 amino acids. The CDR3 is CASSLTLEGGHLSGANVLTF. The DNA of the CDR3 is TGCGCCAGCAGCCTCACCTTGGAAGGGGGCCACCTCTCTGGGGCCAACGTCCTGACTTTC.

This chain joins TRBV10-2 and TRBJ1-1; D is uncertain. Trimming removed 2 bases from V and 11 bases from J, with 6 bases in between. Per the germline V gene, CDR1 is WSHSY and CDR2 is SAAADI. The CDR3 totals 10 residues. The CDR3 DNA reads TGCGCCAGCAGTGAGATATATGCTTTCTTT. Its translation is CASSEIYAFF.

This clone showed up just once. The chain couples TRBV6-1 to TRBJ2-1; 11 nucleotides match TRBD1. After removal of 2 bases from V and 8 bases from J, the junction contained 11 bases not matched to a gene. Germline loops: CDR1 MNHNS, CDR2 SASEGT. The CDR3 has 17 residues. The chain's CDR3 is CASSEWTGGNQGDEQFF. CDR3 nucleotide sequence: TGTGCCAGCAGTGAATGGACAGGGGGCAATCAAGGCGATGAGCAGTTCTTC.

The count of this clone is one. CDR3: CASSLTDRGDGYTF. The CDR3 nucleotides read TGTGCCAGCAGCTTGACTGACAGGGGAGATGGCTACACCTTC. The V gene is TRBV5-6, the J gene TRBJ1-2; 8 positions match TRBD1. Unmatched junction bases numbered 5, after V lost 1 base and J lost 6 bases. In germline, CDR1 is SGHDT, CDR2 YYEEEE. The CDR3 is made up of 14 amino acids.

This chain uses TRBV5-1 with TRBJ1-1; 9 bases are shared with TRBD1. The CDR3 has 14 residues. The germline gives CDR1 SGHRS, CDR2 YFSETQ. After removal of 4 bases from V and 5 bases from J, the junction contained 6 bases not matched to a gene. Here the CDR3 reads CASSPGQGVTEAFF. CDR3 coding DNA: TGCGCCAGCAGCCCGGGACAGGGTGTAACTGAAGCTTTCTTT.

The chain employs TRBV10-3 and TRBJ2-7; D perhaps matches TRBD1 (5 bases). V was trimmed by 2 bases and J by 0 bases, leaving 11 bases between them. The CDR3 has 15 residues. Germline V gives CDR1 ENHRY, CDR2 SYGVKD. CDR3 sequence reads: CAISEVQGYSYEQYF. The CDR3, as DNA: TGTGCCATCAGTGAGGTCCAGGGATACTCCTACGAGCAGTACTTC.